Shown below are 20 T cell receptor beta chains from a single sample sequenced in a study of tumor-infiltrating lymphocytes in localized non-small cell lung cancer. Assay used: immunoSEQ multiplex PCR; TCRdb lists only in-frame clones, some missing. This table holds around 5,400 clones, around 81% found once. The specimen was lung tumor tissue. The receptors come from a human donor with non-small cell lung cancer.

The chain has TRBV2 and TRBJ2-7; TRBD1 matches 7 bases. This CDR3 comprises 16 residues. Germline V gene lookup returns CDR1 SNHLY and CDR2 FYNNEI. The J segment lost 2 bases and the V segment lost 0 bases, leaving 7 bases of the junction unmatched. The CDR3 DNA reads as TGTGCCAGCAGTGAAGCTGGGACAGACTTTACCTACGAGCAGTACTTC. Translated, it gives CASSEAGTDFTYEQYF. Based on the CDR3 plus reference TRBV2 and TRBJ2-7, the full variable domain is EPEVTQTPSHQVTQMGQEVILRCVPISNHLYFYWYRQILGQKVEFLVSFYNNEISEKSEIFDDQFSVERPDGSNFTLKIRSTKLEDSAMYFCASSEAGTDFTYEQYFGPGTRLTVT.

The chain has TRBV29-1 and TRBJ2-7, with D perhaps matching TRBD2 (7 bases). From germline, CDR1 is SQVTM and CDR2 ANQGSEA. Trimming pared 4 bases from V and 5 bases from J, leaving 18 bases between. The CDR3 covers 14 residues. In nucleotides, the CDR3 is TGCAGCGTTGCGAGGGGGAGGGCCTTTGACGAGCAGTACTTC. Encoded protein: CSVARGRAFDEQYF.

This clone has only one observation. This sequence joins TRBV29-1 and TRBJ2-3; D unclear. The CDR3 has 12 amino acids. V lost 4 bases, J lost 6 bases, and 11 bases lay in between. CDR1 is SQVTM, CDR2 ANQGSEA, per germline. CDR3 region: CSVGRLLDTQYF. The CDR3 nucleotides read TGCAGCGTTGGACGGCTCCTTGATACGCAGTATTTT.

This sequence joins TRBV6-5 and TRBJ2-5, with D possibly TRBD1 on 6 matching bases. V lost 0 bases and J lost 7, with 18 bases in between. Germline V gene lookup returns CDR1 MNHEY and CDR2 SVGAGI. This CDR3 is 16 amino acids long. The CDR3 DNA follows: TGTGCCAGCAGTTACTCGGCAGGGGCTTTATTCGGGACCCAGTACTTC. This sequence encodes CASSYSAGALFGTQYF.

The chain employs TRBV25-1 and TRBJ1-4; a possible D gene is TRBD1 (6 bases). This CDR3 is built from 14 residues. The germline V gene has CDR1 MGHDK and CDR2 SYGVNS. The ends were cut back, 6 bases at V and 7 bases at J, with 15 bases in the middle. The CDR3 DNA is TGTGCCAGCAGCGCACAAGGGGGGGGTGAAAAACTGTTTTTT. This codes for CASSAQGGGEKLFF.

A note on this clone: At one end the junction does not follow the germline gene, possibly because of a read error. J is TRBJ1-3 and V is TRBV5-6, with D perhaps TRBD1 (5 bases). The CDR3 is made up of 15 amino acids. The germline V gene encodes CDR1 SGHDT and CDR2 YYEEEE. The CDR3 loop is CASSLNPQDGDTIYF. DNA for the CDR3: TGTGCCAGCAGCTTGAATCCACAGGATGGAGACACCATATATTTT.

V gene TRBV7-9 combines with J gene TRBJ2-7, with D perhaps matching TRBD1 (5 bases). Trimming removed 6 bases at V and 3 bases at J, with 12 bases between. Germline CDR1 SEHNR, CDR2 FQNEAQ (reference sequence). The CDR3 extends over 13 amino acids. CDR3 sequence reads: CASRLTGDYEQYF. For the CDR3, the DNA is TGTGCCAGCAGACTAACAGGCGACTACGAGCAGTACTTC.

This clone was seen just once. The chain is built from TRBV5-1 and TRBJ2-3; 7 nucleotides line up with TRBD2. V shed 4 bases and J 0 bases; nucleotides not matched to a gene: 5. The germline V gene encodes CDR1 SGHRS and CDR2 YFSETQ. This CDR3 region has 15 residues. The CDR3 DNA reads TGCGCCAGCAGCCAAGCTAGCGGTAGCACAGATACGCAGTATTTT. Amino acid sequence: CASSQASGSTDTQYF.

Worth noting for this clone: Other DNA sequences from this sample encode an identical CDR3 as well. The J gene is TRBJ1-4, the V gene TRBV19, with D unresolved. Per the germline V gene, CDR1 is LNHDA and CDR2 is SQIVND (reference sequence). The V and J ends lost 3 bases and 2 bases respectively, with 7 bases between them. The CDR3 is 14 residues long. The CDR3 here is CASSMTGTNEKLFF. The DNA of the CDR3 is TGTGCCAGTAGTATGACCGGGACTAATGAAAAACTGTTTTTT. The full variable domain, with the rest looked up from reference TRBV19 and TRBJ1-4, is DGGITQSPKYLFRKEGQNVTLSCEQNLNHDAMYWYRQDPGQGLRLIYYSQIVNDFQKGDIAEGYSVSREKKESFPLTVTSAQKNPTAFYLCASSMTGTNEKLFFGSGTQLSVL.

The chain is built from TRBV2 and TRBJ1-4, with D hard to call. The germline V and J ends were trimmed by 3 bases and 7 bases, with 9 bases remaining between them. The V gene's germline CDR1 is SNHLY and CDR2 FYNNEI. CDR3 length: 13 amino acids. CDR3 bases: TGTGCCAGCAGTGAGGGAGCAGGTGAAAAACTGTTTTTT. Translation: CASSEGAGEKLFF.

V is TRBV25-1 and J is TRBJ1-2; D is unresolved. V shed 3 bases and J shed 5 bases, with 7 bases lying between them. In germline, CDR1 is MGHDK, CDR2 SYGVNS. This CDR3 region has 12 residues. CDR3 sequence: CASSEDAYGYTF. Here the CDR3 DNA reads TGTGCCAGCAGTGAGGATGCTTATGGCTACACCTTC.

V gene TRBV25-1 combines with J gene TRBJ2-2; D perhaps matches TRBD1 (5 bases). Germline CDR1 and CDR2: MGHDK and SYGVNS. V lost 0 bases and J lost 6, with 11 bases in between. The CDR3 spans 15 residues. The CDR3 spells CASSEYPGLPGELFF. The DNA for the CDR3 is TGTGCCAGCAGTGAATACCCAGGGCTTCCCGGGGAGCTGTTTTTT.

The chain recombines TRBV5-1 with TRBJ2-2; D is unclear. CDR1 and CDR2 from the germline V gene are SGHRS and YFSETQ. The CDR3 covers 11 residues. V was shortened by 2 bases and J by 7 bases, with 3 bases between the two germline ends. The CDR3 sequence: CASSFSGELFF. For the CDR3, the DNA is TGCGCCAGCAGCTTCAGCGGGGAGCTGTTTTTT.

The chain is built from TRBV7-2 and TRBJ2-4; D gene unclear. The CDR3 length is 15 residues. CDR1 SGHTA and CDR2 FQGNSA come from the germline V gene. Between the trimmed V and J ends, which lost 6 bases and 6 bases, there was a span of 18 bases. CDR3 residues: CASSPQGSQGNIQYF. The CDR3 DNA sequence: TGTGCCAGCAGTCCCCAAGGATCTCAAGGAAACATTCAGTACTTC.

The CDR3 reads CSVDTLNTGELFF. The DNA for the CDR3 is TGCAGCGTTGACACACTGAACACCGGGGAGCTGTTTTTT. The J gene is TRBJ2-2, the V gene TRBV29-1; no definite D call. The CDR3 loop spans 13 amino acids. Germline lookup yields CDR1 SQVTM and CDR2 ANQGSEA. Trimming removed 3 bases from V and 1 base from J, with 6 bases in between.

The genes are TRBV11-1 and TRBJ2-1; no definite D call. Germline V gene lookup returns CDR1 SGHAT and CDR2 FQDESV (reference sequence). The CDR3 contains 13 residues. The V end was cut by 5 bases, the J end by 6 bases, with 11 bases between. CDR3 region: CASSPRWGNEQFF. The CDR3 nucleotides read TGTGCCAGCAGCCCCCGATGGGGCAATGAGCAGTTCTTC.

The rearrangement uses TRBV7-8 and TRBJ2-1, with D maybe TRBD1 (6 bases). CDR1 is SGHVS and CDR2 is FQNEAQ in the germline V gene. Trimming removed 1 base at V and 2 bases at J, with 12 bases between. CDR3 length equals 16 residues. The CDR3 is CASSLGGPGAYNEQFF. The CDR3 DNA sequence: TGTGCCAGCAGCTTAGGAGGGCCAGGGGCCTACAATGAGCAGTTCTTC.

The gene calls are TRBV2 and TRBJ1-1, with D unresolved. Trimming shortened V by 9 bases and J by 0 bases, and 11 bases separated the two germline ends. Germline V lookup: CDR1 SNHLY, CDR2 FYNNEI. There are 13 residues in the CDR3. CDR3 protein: CASAPRMNTEAFF. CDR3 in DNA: TGTGCCAGTGCGCCCAGGATGAACACTGAAGCTTTCTTT.

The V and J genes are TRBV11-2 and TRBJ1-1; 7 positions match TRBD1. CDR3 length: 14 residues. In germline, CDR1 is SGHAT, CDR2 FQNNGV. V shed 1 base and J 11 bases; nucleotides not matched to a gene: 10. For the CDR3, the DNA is TGTGCCAGCAGCTTAGCCTCCACGACAGGGTGGGCTTTCTTT. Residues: CASSLASTTGWAFF.

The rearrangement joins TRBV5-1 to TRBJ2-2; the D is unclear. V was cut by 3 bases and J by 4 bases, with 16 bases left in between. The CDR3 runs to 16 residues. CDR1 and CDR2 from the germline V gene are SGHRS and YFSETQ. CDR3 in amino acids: CASSSGPPVGTGELFF. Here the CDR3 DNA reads TGCGCCAGCAGCTCCGGACCACCCGTTGGCACCGGGGAGCTGTTTTTT. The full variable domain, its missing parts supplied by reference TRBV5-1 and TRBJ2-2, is KAGVTQTPRYLIKTRGQQVTLSCSPISGHRSVSWYQQTPGQGLQFLFEYFSETQRNKGNFPGRFSGRQFSNSRSEMNVSTLELGDSALYLCASSSGPPVGTGELFFGEGSRLTVL.